A selection of T cell receptor beta chains follows, all from one sample in a study of metastatic and nonmetastatic thyroid tumors. TCRdb re-called clones from the PCR reads using MiXCR. The sample holds about 12,000 clones, 12% seen once. The specimen was blood. Source of these receptors: a female donor with papillary thyroid cancer or a benign thyroid nodule (not recorded which). Some clones in this sample may be carry-over from other donors' samples. CDR3s include the opening cysteine and the closing phenylalanine or tryptophan. The D gene is left open where the match is weak. Clone size is stated in some rows and not others, as once, few, many or a class when expanded.

j_call v_call clone_size d_call cdr3_nt cdr3_aa
TRBJ2-3 TRBV20-1 many TRBD1 TGCAGTGCCTGGACAGGGGGCACAGATACGCAGTATTTT CSAWTGGTDTQYF
TRBJ2-3 TRBV6-2/TRBV6-3 medium-sized NA TGTGCCGCGACCTCTCGGCGCACAGATACGCAGTATTTT CAATSRRTDTQYF
TRBJ1-2 TRBV20-1 medium-sized NA TGCAGTGCTAAAGCCGGGTCCAGTAGCTATGGCTACACCTTC CSAKAGSSSYGYTF
TRBJ1-5 TRBV12-3/TRBV12-4 medium-sized NA TGTGCCAGCAGGGCCGTGGGGGGACAGCCCCAGCATTTT CASRAVGGQPQHF
TRBJ2-1 TRBV30 many NA TGTGCCTGGAAACCCTTAGCCGGAAGGCAGTTCTTC CAWKPLAGRQFF
TRBJ2-3 TRBV4-1 many NA TGCGCCAGCAGCCAAGATTACCTAGGTTTGGGGGGAGATACGCAGTATTTT CASSQDYLGLGGDTQYF
TRBJ1-1 TRBV5-1 many NA TGCGCCAGCAGCTTGGTGGGGGGGGCCACGGACACTGAAGCTTTCTTT CASSLVGGATDTEAFF
TRBJ2-1 TRBV6-1 NA TRBD2 TGTGCCAGCAGTCCACTAGCGGGAGTAGGGGGTGAGCAGTTCTTC CASSPLAGVGGEQFF
TRBJ2-7 TRBV4-2 many TRBD1 TGTGCCAGCAGCGCCAGCTCGGGACAGGGAGGGTACGAGCAGTACTTC CASSASSGQGGYEQYF
TRBJ2-1 TRBV6-4 NA TRBD2 TGTGCCAGCAGTGACGAGGCGGGAGAGGATGAGCAGTTCTTC CASSDEAGEDEQFF
TRBJ2-1 TRBV28 medium-sized NA TGTGCCAGCAGTTTCCTCCGGGACTACAATGAGCAGTTCTTC CASSFLRDYNEQFF
TRBJ2-5 TRBV20-1 many TRBD2 TGCAGTACTGGCGGGGGGTCTGGGGCCCAGTACTTC CSTGGGSGAQYF
TRBJ1-1 TRBV5-1 many NA TGCGCCAGCATCGATACTTTAGGAACTGAAGCTTTCTTT CASIDTLGTEAFF
TRBJ2-2 TRBV2 many NA TGTGCCAGCAGTGGGTTTCGGGAGCTGTTTTTT CASSGFRELFF
TRBJ2-1 TRBV9 many NA TGTGCCAGCAGCGGACAGTACAATGAGCAGTTCTTC CASSGQYNEQFF
TRBJ2-1 TRBV13 many NA TGTGCCAGCAGCTTACTAGGGCGGCCTGATGAGCAGTTCTTC CASSLLGRPDEQFF
TRBJ1-5 TRBV6-5 many NA TGTGCCAGCAGTTACGCCCGACAGGATTGCAATCAGCCCCAGCATTTT CASSYARQDCNQPQHF
TRBJ1-2 TRBV6-5 medium-sized NA TGTGCCAGCAGTTACTCACTAAGGGCCGGCAACTATGGCTACACCTTC CASSYSLRAGNYGYTF
TRBJ1-5 TRBV30 many NA TGTGCCTGGAGTGTTCGATCTAATCAGCCCCAGCATTTT CAWSVRSNQPQHF
TRBJ2-7 TRBV5-5 many TRBD1 TGTGCCAGCACCCGACGACAGGGCTCCTACGAGCAGTACTTC CASTRRQGSYEQYF
TRBJ2-5 TRBV6-2/TRBV6-3 many TRBD2 TGTGCCAGCAGTTACAGGAGCGGGAGGGTTCAAGAGACCCAGTACTTC CASSYRSGRVQETQYF
TRBJ2-3 TRBV4-2 few TRBD2 TGTGCCAGCAGCCAAGGGCGTGGCGGGAGAGAGGAGGGTACGCAGTATTTT CASSQGRGGREEGTQYF
TRBJ2-2 TRBV10-2 many NA TGCGCCAGCACCTCCGGGACTGCGAACACCGGGGAGCTGTTTTTT CASTSGTANTGELFF
TRBJ2-1 TRBV5-1 many TRBD1 TGCGCCAGCAGCTTGGGGCCGGGACAGGGGAACAATGAGCAGTTCTTC CASSLGPGQGNNEQFF
TRBJ2-1 TRBV27 medium-sized TRBD2 TGTGCCAGCAGCATTAGCGGGGGGGCTTTAGGCAATGAGCAGTTCTTC CASSISGGALGNEQFF
TRBJ1-1 TRBV28 many TRBD1 TGTGCCACCTCCCTTCTGACAGGGATCACTGAAGCTTTCTTT CATSLLTGITEAFF
TRBJ2-7 TRBV7-2 many NA TGTGCCAGCAGCTACTCCGCGGGCAGGGTTGACTCCTACGAGCAGTACTTC CASSYSAGRVDSYEQYF
TRBJ2-3 TRBV9 medium-sized NA TGTGCCAGCAGCCCAGGACAGGACTACACAGATACGCAGTATTTT CASSPGQDYTDTQYF
TRBJ1-1 TRBV6-1 NA NA TGTGCCAGCAGGCGGGGGAACGCTGAAGCTTTCTTT CASRRGNAEAFF
TRBJ1-1 TRBV5-1 many NA TGCGCCAGCAGCTTGGGCAGGGTGAACACTGAAGCTTTCTTT CASSLGRVNTEAFF
TRBJ2-7 TRBV7-2 many TRBD2 TGTGCCAGCAGCTCACTAGCGGGATACTACTACGAGCAGTACTTC CASSSLAGYYYEQYF
TRBJ2-7 TRBV12-3/TRBV12-4 few NA TGTGCCAGCAGCAAGGGAGGCTCTGGGGGCGCTTGGGAGCAGTACTTC CASSKGGSGGAWEQYF
TRBJ2-7 TRBV7-8 NA TRBD2 TGTGCCAGCAGCGCGATGGCGGGAGGCTCCTACGAGCAGTACTTC CASSAMAGGSYEQYF
TRBJ1-2 TRBV30 many NA TGTGCCTGGAGTGTCCAGGGAGGGTTGGCCTATGGCTACACCTTC CAWSVQGGLAYGYTF
TRBJ1-2 TRBV24-1 medium-sized TRBD1 TGTGCCACCCAGGAGGGACAGGGGGCTTCCGGCTACACCTTC CATQEGQGASGYTF
TRBJ2-3 TRBV9 many NA TGTGCCAGCAGCGTCCGGGGCCGGTCAGATACGCAGTATTTT CASSVRGRSDTQYF